This is a list of T cell receptor beta chains from one sample in a study of CD8 T cells in Susac syndrome. Each CDR3 protein gets one entry after TCRdb re-called the immunoSEQ multiplex PCR reads with MiXCR. The sample lists 180,000 or so distinct CDR3 sequences, roughly 94% occurring once. The sequenced sample was CD4+ T cells from PBMCs. The receptors stem from a human donor with Susac syndrome. The CDR3 runs from the conserved cysteine through the conserved F or W. D genes are given only for firm matches. Clone size is stated in some rows and not others, as once, few, many or a class when expanded.

TRBD1	-	TRBV29-1	TRBJ1-1	TGCAGCGCCGAGGGACAGGGGAACACTGAAGCTTTCTTT	CSAEGQGNTEAFF
-	-	TRBV6-6	TRBJ1-5	TGTGCCAGCAGTAGTGGGGAGTTTCAGCCCCAGCATTTT	CASSSGEFQPQHF
TRBD1	-	TRBV7-2	TRBJ2-7	TGTGCCAGCAGCTTAAGGGCGGGACAGGGCGACGAGCAGTACTTC	CASSLRAGQGDEQYF
-	-	TRBV30	TRBJ2-2	TGTGCCTGGAGTGTTACCGGGGGCACCGGGGAGCTGTTTTTT	CAWSVTGGTGELFF
-	-	TRBV7-9	TRBJ2-3	TGTGCCAGCAGCTTAGACCGGGACTCCAATACGCAGTATTTT	CASSLDRDSNTQYF
-	-	TRBV18	TRBJ1-1	TGTGCCAGCCATCCACGGAAAGGAACGAACACTGAAGCTTTCTTT	CASHPRKGTNTEAFF
TRBD1	-	TRBV2	TRBJ2-7	TGTGCCAGCACCTGGGACAGCTTCCGCGAGCAGTACTTC	CASTWDSFREQYF
TRBD2	-	TRBV13	TRBJ2-5	TGTGCCAGCAGCTTAGACGGGGGGGCAGCGGAGACCCAGTACTTC	CASSLDGGAAETQYF
-	-	TRBV6-2/TRBV6-3	TRBJ1-1	TGTGCCAGCAGTTACGGTGGGGGGGAGACTGAAGCTTTCTTT	CASSYGGGETEAFF
-	-	TRBV28	TRBJ2-7	TGTGCCAGCAGTCCGAGACCCGGACGGCGGCAACTCTACGAGCAGTACTTC	CASSPRPGRRQLYEQYF
TRBD2	few	TRBV20-1	TRBJ2-1	TGCAGTGCTAGACTAGCGGGGAACAATGAGCAGTTCTTC	CSARLAGNNEQFF
-	-	TRBV23-1	TRBJ1-5	TGCGCCAGCAGTCATACCCGAAGTCAGCCCCAGCATTTT	CASSHTRSQPQHF
-	-	TRBV5-1	TRBJ1-4	TGCGCCAGCAGGGACCCCACTAATGAAAAACTGTTTTTT	CASRDPTNEKLFF
TRBD1	-	TRBV19	TRBJ1-1	TGTGCCAGTAGGGACAGGAGGAACACTGAAGCTTTCTTT	CASRDRRNTEAFF
-	-	TRBV12-3/TRBV12-4	TRBJ2-1	TGTGCCAGCAGGCGACAGGATAATGAGCAGTTCTTC	CASRRQDNEQFF
TRBD1	once	TRBV19	TRBJ1-5	TGTGCCAGTAGTACTTTCGGACAGGGCGGTCAGCCCCAGCATTTT	CASSTFGQGGQPQHF